The text below deals with one T cell receptor (beta chain). The antigen is undetermined. The germline gives CDR1 MDHEN, CDR2 SYDVKM. V was clipped by 5 bases and J by 6 bases; unmatched bases: 7. This CDR3 has 14 amino acids. The data originate from a study of lymphopenia after photon versus proton radiotherapy. Method: immunoSEQ multiplex PCR; TCRdb's copy keeps in-frame clones and lacks some. The repertoire consists of 55,000 to 75,000 clones, with roughly 90% occurring once and the leading ten covering about 3.1%. General study findings and limits: After the lymphocyte nadir, photon-treated repertoires showed oligoclonal expansion, especially of CD8+ Temra cells. Relative stability marked proton patients; photon patients lost diversity and naive cells.

Sequencing was performed on peripheral blood, taken from a patient treated with photon-based radiotherapy. The rearrangement joins TRBV28 to TRBJ1-2, with 9 bases identical to TRBD1. The TCR was taken from an older woman with pancreatic cancer. The CDR3 region is CASSDSGTGNGYTF. In nucleotides, the CDR3 is TGTGCCAGCAGTGACTCTGGGACAGGGAATGGCTACACCTTC.